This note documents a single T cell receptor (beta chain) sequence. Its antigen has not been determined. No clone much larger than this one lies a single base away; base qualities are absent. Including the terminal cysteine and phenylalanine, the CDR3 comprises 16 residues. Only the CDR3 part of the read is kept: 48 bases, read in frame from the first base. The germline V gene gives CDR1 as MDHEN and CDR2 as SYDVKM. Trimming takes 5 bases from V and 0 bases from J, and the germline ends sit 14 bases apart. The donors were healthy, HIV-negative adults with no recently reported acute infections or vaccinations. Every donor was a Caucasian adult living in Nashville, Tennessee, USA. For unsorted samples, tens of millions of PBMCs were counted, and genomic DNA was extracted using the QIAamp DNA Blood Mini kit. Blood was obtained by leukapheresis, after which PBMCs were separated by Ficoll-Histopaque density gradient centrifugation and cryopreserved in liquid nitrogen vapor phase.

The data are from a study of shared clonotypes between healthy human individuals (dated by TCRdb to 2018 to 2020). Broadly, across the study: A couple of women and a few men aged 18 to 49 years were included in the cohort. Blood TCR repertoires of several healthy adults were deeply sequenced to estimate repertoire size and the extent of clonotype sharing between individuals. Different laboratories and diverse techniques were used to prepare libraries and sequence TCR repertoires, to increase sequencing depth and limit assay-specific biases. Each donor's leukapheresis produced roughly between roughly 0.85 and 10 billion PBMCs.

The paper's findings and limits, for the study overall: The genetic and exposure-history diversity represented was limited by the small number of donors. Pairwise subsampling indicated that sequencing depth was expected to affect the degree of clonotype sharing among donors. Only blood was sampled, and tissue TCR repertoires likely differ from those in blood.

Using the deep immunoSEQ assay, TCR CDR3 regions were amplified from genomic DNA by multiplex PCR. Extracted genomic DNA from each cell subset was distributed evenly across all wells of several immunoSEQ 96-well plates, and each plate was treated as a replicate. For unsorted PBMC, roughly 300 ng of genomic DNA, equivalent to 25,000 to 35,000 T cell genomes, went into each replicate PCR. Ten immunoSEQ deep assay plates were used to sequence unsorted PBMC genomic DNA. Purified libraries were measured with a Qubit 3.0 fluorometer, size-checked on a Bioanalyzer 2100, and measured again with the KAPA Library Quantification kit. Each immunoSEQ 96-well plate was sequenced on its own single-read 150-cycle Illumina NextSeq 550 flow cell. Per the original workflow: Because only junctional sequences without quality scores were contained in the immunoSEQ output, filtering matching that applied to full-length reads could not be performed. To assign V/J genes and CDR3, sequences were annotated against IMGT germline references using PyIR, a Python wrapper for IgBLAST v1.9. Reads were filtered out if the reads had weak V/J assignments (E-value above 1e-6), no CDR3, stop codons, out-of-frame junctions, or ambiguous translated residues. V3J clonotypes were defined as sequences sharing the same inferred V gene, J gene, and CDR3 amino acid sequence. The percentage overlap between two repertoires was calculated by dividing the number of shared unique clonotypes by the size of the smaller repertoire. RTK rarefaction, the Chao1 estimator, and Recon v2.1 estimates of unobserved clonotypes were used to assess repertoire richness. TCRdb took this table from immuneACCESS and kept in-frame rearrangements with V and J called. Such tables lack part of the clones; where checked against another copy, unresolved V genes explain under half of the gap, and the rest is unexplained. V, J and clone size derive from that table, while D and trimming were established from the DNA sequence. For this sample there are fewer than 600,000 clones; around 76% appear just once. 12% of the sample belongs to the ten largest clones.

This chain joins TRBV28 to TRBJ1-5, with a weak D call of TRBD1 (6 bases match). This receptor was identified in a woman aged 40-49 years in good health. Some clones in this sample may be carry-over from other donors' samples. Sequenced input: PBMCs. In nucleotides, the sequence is TGTGCCAGCAGTCCCGTAGGGGGGGATAGCAATCAGCCCCAGCATTTT. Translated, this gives CASSPVGGDSNQPQHF.